This is a list of T cell receptor beta chains from one sample in a study of shared clonotypes between healthy human individuals. Produced via immunoSEQ multiplex PCR; TCRdb's table is partial and in-frame only. The table records over 850,000 clones, roughly 74% of them present only once. The sequenced sample consisted of memory CD4+ T cells from PBMCs. These receptors all come from a young man in good health. Some clones in this sample may be carry-over from other donors' samples. CDR3s include the opening cysteine and the closing phenylalanine or tryptophan. The D gene is left open where the match is weak. Clone size, where shown, is once, few, many, or a class for clones that have expanded.

V: TRBV28
J: TRBJ2-7
D: NA
size: few
length: 15
CDR3: CASSSQTGENYEQYF
DNA: TGTGCCAGCAGTTCCCAGACAGGAGAGAACTACGAGCAGTACTTC

V: TRBV5-1
J: TRBJ2-1
D: TRBD2
size: once
length: 15
CDR3: CASSLGGGGLNEQFF
DNA: TGCGCCAGCAGCTTGGGTGGGGGAGGGCTCAATGAGCAGTTCTTC

V: TRBV28
J: TRBJ1-1
D: NA
size: NA
length: 12
CDR3: CASSLKGNEAFF
DNA: TGTGCCAGCAGTTTAAAAGGGAATGAAGCTTTCTTT

V: TRBV7-2
J: TRBJ2-7
D: NA
size: NA
length: 17
CDR3: CASSSFGGWDKSYEQYF
DNA: TGTGCCAGCAGCTCATTCGGGGGCTGGGACAAATCCTACGAGCAGTACTTC

V: TRBV7-7
J: TRBJ2-2
D: TRBD1
size: once
length: 18
CDR3: CASSLHRGTGGETGELFF
DNA: TGTGCCAGCAGCTTACATCGAGGGACAGGGGGCGAAACCGGGGAGCTGTTTTTT

V: TRBV5-6
J: TRBJ2-3
D: NA
size: NA
length: 13
CDR3: CASSPVGSDTQYF
DNA: TGTGCCAGCAGCCCCGTCGGGTCAGATACGCAGTATTTT

V: TRBV6-1
J: TRBJ2-7
D: NA
size: NA
length: 13
CDR3: CASSEQGPYEQYF
DNA: TGTGCCAGCAGTGAACAGGGTCCCTACGAGCAGTACTTC

V: TRBV27
J: TRBJ1-1
D: TRBD1
size: NA
length: 14
CDR3: CASSFRDRGTEAFF
DNA: TGTGCCAGCAGTTTCCGGGACAGGGGCACTGAAGCTTTCTTT

V: TRBV6-6
J: TRBJ2-7
D: NA
size: NA
length: 14
CDR3: CASSPARGIVEQYF
DNA: TGTGCCAGCAGCCCTGCTAGGGGGATCGTCGAGCAGTACTTC

V: TRBV7-2
J: TRBJ2-3
D: NA
size: once
length: 13
CDR3: CASSLGWDGTQYF
DNA: TGTGCCAGCAGCTTAGGTTGGGACGGTACGCAGTATTTT

V: TRBV15
J: TRBJ2-7
D: NA
size: NA
length: 12
CDR3: CATSRPAGKQYF
DNA: TGTGCCACCAGCAGACCCGCAGGAAAGCAGTACTTC

V: TRBV9
J: TRBJ1-1
D: NA
size: NA
length: 15
CDR3: CASSVGGYGNTEAFF
DNA: TGTGCCAGCAGCGTGGGAGGGTACGGAAACACTGAAGCTTTCTTT

V: TRBV7-9
J: TRBJ2-7
D: NA
size: NA
length: 15
CDR3: CASSYRGRGEDEQYF
DNA: TGTGCCAGCAGCTATAGGGGCAGGGGCGAGGACGAGCAGTACTTC

V: TRBV19
J: TRBJ2-1
D: NA
size: few
length: 12
CDR3: CASSMGGDEQFF
DNA: TGTGCCAGTAGTATGGGGGGAGATGAGCAGTTCTTC

V: TRBV6-1
J: TRBJ2-3
D: NA
size: many
length: 14
CDR3: CASSEVPGTDTQYF
DNA: TGTGCCAGCAGTGAAGTACCTGGCACAGATACGCAGTATTTT

V: TRBV11-3
J: TRBJ2-7
D: NA
size: NA
length: 13
CDR3: CASSLAQTTEQYF
DNA: TGTGCCAGCAGCTTAGCCCAGACAACCGAGCAGTACTTC

V: TRBV5-1
J: TRBJ2-2
D: NA
size: NA
length: 15
CDR3: CASSSGLRIVGELFF
DNA: TGCGCCAGCAGCTCCGGACTAAGGATTGTCGGGGAGCTGTTTTTT

V: TRBV27
J: TRBJ2-3
D: TRBD1
size: NA
length: 19
CDR3: CASSPLQGAMGYGTDTQYF
DNA: TGTGCCAGCAGTCCCCTACAGGGGGCTATGGGATACGGGACAGATACGCAGTATTTT

V: TRBV11-2
J: TRBJ2-2
D: TRBD2
size: NA
length: 15
CDR3: CASSPTSLNTGELFF
DNA: TGTGCCAGCAGCCCGACTAGCCTAAACACCGGGGAGCTGTTTTTT

V: TRBV13
J: TRBJ2-7
D: TRBD2
size: once
length: 15
CDR3: CASSLEVGGPYEQYF
DNA: TGTGCCAGCAGCTTAGAGGTGGGAGGGCCCTACGAGCAGTACTTC

V: TRBV19
J: TRBJ1-2
D: NA
size: NA
length: 13
CDR3: CASSTQTNYGYTF
DNA: TGTGCCAGTAGTACGCAGACGAACTATGGCTACACCTTC

V: TRBV7-6
J: TRBJ2-7
D: TRBD2
size: NA
length: 15
CDR3: CASSSWTSGTYEQYF
DNA: TGTGCCAGCAGCTCGTGGACTAGCGGTACCTACGAGCAGTACTTC

V: TRBV9
J: TRBJ1-6
D: TRBD1
size: NA
length: 15
CDR3: CASSVEGTGFSPLHF
DNA: TGTGCCAGCAGCGTAGAAGGGACAGGTTTTTCACCCCTCCACTTT

V: TRBV7-2
J: TRBJ2-2
D: TRBD2
size: few
length: 15
CDR3: CASRSSGSLPGELFF
DNA: TGTGCCAGCAGATCTAGCGGGAGTCTTCCCGGGGAGCTGTTTTTT

V: TRBV21-1
J: TRBJ2-7
D: NA
size: NA
length: 13
CDR3: CASSKGLAGEQYF
DNA: TGTGCCAGCAGCAAAGGTCTAGCTGGGGAGCAGTACTTC

V: TRBV28
J: TRBJ2-3
D: TRBD1
size: NA
length: 15
CDR3: CASRGYRGLTDTQYF
DNA: TGTGCCAGCAGGGGGTACAGGGGCCTCACAGATACGCAGTATTTT

V: TRBV19
J: TRBJ1-2
D: NA
size: few
length: 15
CDR3: CASSFLGDENYGYTF
DNA: TGTGCCAGTAGCTTTCTCGGTGACGAGAACTATGGCTACACCTTC

V: TRBV5-1
J: TRBJ2-7
D: TRBD2
size: NA
length: 15
CDR3: CASSLVTGGAYEQYF
DNA: TGCGCCAGCAGCTTGGTAACCGGGGGGGCCTACGAGCAGTACTTC

V: TRBV6-5
J: TRBJ1-4
D: TRBD1
size: NA
length: 14
CDR3: CASSGQGRSEKLFF
DNA: TGTGCCAGCAGCGGACAGGGCCGGAGTGAAAAACTGTTTTTT

V: TRBV15
J: TRBJ1-4
D: NA
size: few
length: 15
CDR3: CATSRDRGSQGKLFF
DNA: TGTGCCACCAGCAGAGATAGGGGCAGTCAGGGAAAACTGTTTTTT

V: TRBV5-6
J: TRBJ2-1
D: TRBD2
size: NA
length: 16
CDR3: CASSLVWTSAYNEQFF
DNA: TGTGCCAGCAGCTTGGTATGGACTAGCGCTTACAATGAGCAGTTCTTC

V: TRBV25-1
J: TRBJ2-1
D: NA
size: NA
length: 14
CDR3: CASSPPWDDREQFF
DNA: TGTGCCAGCAGTCCTCCATGGGACGATCGTGAGCAGTTCTTC

V: TRBV7-9
J: TRBJ2-7
D: NA
size: once
length: 11
CDR3: CASSSRGEQYF
DNA: TGTGCCAGCAGCTCCCGGGGAGAGCAGTACTTC

V: TRBV9
J: TRBJ1-2
D: NA
size: few
length: 16
CDR3: CASSVGSNGATYGYTF
DNA: TGTGCCAGCAGCGTGGGTTCGAACGGTGCCACTTATGGCTACACCTTC

V: TRBV5-1
J: TRBJ2-1
D: NA
size: NA
length: 15
CDR3: CASSLGDTSYNEQFF
DNA: TGCGCCAGCAGCTTGGGGGACACCTCCTACAATGAGCAGTTCTTC

V: TRBV30
J: TRBJ2-3
D: NA
size: NA
length: 18
CDR3: CAWSVKVYPPLGTDTQYF
DNA: TGTGCCTGGAGTGTAAAGGTATACCCTCCCCTGGGCACAGATACGCAGTATTTT

V: TRBV28
J: TRBJ1-5
D: NA
size: NA
length: 15
CDR3: CASRVQGSGNQPQHF
DNA: TGTGCCAGCAGGGTCCAGGGCTCTGGCAATCAGCCCCAGCATTTT

V: TRBV25-1
J: TRBJ2-7
D: TRBD2
size: NA
length: 14
CDR3: CASSYSGSAGEQYF
DNA: TGTGCCAGTTCGTATAGCGGGAGTGCAGGGGAGCAGTACTTC

V: TRBV4-1
J: TRBJ2-2
D: TRBD1
size: NA
length: 15
CDR3: CASSDRVVITGELFF
DNA: TGCGCCAGCAGCGACAGGGTCGTTATAACCGGGGAGCTGTTTTTT

V: TRBV5-1
J: TRBJ2-5
D: NA
size: NA
length: 13
CDR3: CASSLGVEETQYF
DNA: TGCGCCAGCAGCTTGGGGGTGGAAGAGACCCAGTACTTC

V: TRBV4-1
J: TRBJ1-2
D: NA
size: NA
length: 14
CDR3: CASNEQGGNYGYTF
DNA: TGCGCCAGCAACGAACAGGGAGGGAACTATGGCTACACCTTC

V: TRBV19
J: TRBJ2-7
D: NA
size: NA
length: 14
CDR3: CASSIGQGLYEQYF
DNA: TGTGCCAGTAGTATAGGACAGGGACTCTACGAGCAGTACTTC

V: TRBV5-5
J: TRBJ1-4
D: NA
size: NA
length: 14
CDR3: CASSLGQINEKLFF
DNA: TGTGCCAGCAGCCTAGGGCAGATTAATGAAAAACTGTTTTTT

V: TRBV19
J: TRBJ1-2
D: NA
size: many
length: 13
CDR3: CASSKGRGYGYTF
DNA: TGTGCCAGTAGTAAGGGGCGCGGCTATGGCTACACCTTC

V: TRBV5-1
J: TRBJ2-5
D: TRBD1
size: NA
length: 15
CDR3: CASSSAGGRFETQYF
DNA: TGCGCCAGCAGCAGCGCAGGGGGCAGGTTTGAGACCCAGTACTTC

V: TRBV27
J: TRBJ2-7
D: TRBD2
size: NA
length: 14
CDR3: CASSLTSGQLARNF
DNA: TGTGCCAGCAGTCTGACTAGCGGGCAACTTGCTCGGAACTTC

V: TRBV7-9
J: TRBJ2-7
D: NA
size: NA
length: 15
CDR3: CASSQGYGDSYEQYF
DNA: TGTGCCAGCAGCCAAGGTTACGGGGACTCCTACGAGCAGTACTTC

V: TRBV6-1
J: TRBJ2-7
D: TRBD1
size: NA
length: 14
CDR3: CASSVRDRPTEQYF
DNA: TGTGCCAGCAGTGTTCGGGACAGACCTACCGAGCAGTACTTC

V: TRBV7-2
J: TRBJ2-3
D: NA
size: few
length: 14
CDR3: CASSFSIFTDTQYF
DNA: TGTGCCAGCAGCTTTTCCATCTTCACAGATACGCAGTATTTT

V: TRBV7-2
J: TRBJ2-6
D: TRBD1
size: NA
length: 15
CDR3: CASSSGQAGANVLTF
DNA: TGTGCCAGCAGCTCCGGACAGGCGGGGGCCAACGTCCTGACTTTC

V: TRBV7-8
J: TRBJ2-2
D: NA
size: NA
length: 14
CDR3: CASRSQPSAGELFF
DNA: TGTGCCAGCAGGTCACAGCCGTCCGCCGGGGAGCTGTTTTTT

V: TRBV7-9
J: TRBJ2-7
D: NA
size: NA
length: 13
CDR3: CASSPSLAYEQYF
DNA: TGTGCCAGCAGCCCCTCACTAGCTTACGAGCAGTACTTC

V: TRBV14
J: TRBJ2-5
D: TRBD1
size: NA
length: 17
CDR3: CASSPRTGKSYQETQYF
DNA: TGTGCCAGCAGCCCACGGACAGGCAAGAGTTACCAAGAGACCCAGTACTTC

V: TRBV29-1
J: TRBJ2-5
D: NA
size: NA
length: 13
CDR3: CGAGEMNGETQYF
DNA: TGCGGCGCTGGTGAGATGAACGGGGAGACCCAGTACTTC

V: TRBV10-1
J: TRBJ2-7
D: NA
size: NA
length: 13
CDR3: CASSEHSSYEQYF
DNA: TGCGCCAGCAGTGAACACAGTAGCTACGAGCAGTACTTC